This T cell receptor (beta chain) was sequenced in a study of blood T cells in healthy people across ages. PCR was performed a second time for roughly 7 to 11 cycles using a sample-barcoded 5' primer and a J-beta primer mix. TCRdb re-analysed the 5' RACE reads in MiXCR, keeping a single row per CDR3 protein. The profile shows approximately 800,000 distinct CDR3 sequences, about 59% of them singletons. Trimming took 2 bases from V and 1 from J, leaving 8 bases between them. The CDR3 is 14 residues long. The germline CDR1 and CDR2 sequences are MNHEY and SVGAGI. V is TRBV6-5 and J is TRBJ2-5; D uncertain. Sequencing was done on a sample of blood. The TCR was taken from a man under 40 in good health. DNA of the CDR3: TGTGCCAGCAGTTACAGGCTTACCCAAGAGACCCAGTACTTC. This codes for CASSYRLTQETQYF.